This T cell receptor (beta chain) was obtained from a study of blood T cells in healthy people across ages. Primed by a sample-barcoded 5' primer and a J-beta primer mix, a second PCR proceeded for 7 to 11 cycles. TCRdb independently ran MiXCR on the 5' RACE reads; one entry per CDR3 protein. The data hold about 830,000 distinct CDR3 sequences, with 62% observed a single time. This CDR3 has 21 residues. The J segment lost 2 bases and the V segment lost 4 bases, leaving 18 bases of the junction unmatched. The V gene's germline CDR1 is SGDLS and CDR2 YYNGEE. The origin of this receptor is a man between 25 and 39 years old in good health. Specimen: blood. V and J are TRBV9 and TRBJ2-6, with TRBD1 identical over 10 bases. CDR3 in DNA: TGTGCCAGCAGCAATCGGGACAGGGGTCTATTACCCGTAGCTGGGGCCAACGTCCTGACTTTC. It codes for CASSNRDRGLLPVAGANVLTF.